The clone carrying this T cell receptor beta chain was seen a handful of times. What it binds is not known. At one end the junction does not follow the germline gene, possibly because of a read error. This entry comes from a study of Graves' ophthalmopathy and Graves' hyperthyroidism. Whole-study findings and limits: Thyroid clonotypes that were expanded above 0.001 frequency mostly also appeared in blood. Ophthalmopathy and stable hyperthyroidism were discriminated by a 13-signature model, with about 90% sensitivity and approximately 78% specificity.

Amplified material comprised TCR beta CDR3 regions derived from RNA transcripts. Amplification began with first-round RT-PCR using HTBI primers, then second-round multiplex PCR was performed. MiXCR was run by TCRdb on the multiplex PCR reads, yielding one entry per CDR3 protein. The data show 400,000 or so distinct CDR3 sequences, 15% seen once. Excluded: other autoimmune disease, uncontrolled infection, pregnancy or lactation. CDR1 is SGHAT, CDR2 FQNNGV, per germline. The CDR3 loop spans 13 amino acids. Sample: peripheral blood. This rearrangement joins TRBV11-2 to TRBJ2-4; the D gene is possibly TRBD1 (5 bases). The sequence derives from a young woman with stable Graves' hyperthyroidism. For the CDR3, the DNA is TGTGCCAGCAGTCCCCCGACAGAAAACATTAAGTACTTC. Encoded protein: CASSPPTENIKYF.